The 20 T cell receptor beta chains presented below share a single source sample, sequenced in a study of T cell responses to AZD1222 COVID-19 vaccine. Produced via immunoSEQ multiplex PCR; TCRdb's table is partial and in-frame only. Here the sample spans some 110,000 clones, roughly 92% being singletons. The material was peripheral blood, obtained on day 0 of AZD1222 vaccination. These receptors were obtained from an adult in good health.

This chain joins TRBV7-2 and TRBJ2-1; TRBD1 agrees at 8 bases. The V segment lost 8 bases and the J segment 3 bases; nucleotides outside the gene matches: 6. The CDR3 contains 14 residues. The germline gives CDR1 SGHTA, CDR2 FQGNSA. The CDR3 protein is CASGWTGFYNEQFF. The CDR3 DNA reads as TGTGCCAGCGGCTGGACAGGGTTCTACAATGAGCAGTTCTTC. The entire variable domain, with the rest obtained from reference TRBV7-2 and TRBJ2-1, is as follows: GAGVSQSPSNKVTEKGKDVELRCDPISGHTALYWYRQSLGQGLEFLIYFQGNSAPDKSGLPSDRFSAERTGGSVSTLTIQRTQQEDSAVYLCASGWTGFYNEQFFGPGTRLTVL.

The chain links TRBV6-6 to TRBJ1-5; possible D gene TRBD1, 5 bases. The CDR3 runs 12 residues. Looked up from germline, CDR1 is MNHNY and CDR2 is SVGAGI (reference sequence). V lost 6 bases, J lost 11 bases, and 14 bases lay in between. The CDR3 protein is CASRRDSPTQHF. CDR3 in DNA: TGTGCCAGCAGGCGGGACTCCCCGACCCAGCATTTT.

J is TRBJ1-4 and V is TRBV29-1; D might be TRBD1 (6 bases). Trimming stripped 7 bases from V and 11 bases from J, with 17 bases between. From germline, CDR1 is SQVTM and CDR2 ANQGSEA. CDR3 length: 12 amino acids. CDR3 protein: CSGATGSGKLFF. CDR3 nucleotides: TGCAGCGGCGCCACAGGGAGCGGCAAACTGTTTTTT.

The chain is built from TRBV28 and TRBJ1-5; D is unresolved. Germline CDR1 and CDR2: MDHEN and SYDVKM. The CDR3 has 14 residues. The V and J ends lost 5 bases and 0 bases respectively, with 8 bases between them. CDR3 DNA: TGTGCCAGCAGTCAGTTTGATAGCAATCAGCCCCAGCATTTT. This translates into CASSQFDSNQPQHF. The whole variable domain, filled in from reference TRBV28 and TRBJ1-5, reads DVKVTQSSRYLVKRTGEKVFLECVQDMDHENMFWYRQDPGLGLRLIYFSYDVKMKEKGDIPEGYSVSREKKERFSLILESASTNQTSMYLCASSQFDSNQPQHFGDGTRLSIL.

The CDR3 coding sequence is TGCGCCAGCAGTTTCGTCGGCGAAGATACGCAGTATTTT. As protein: CASSFVGEDTQYF. This chain uses TRBV5-1 with TRBJ2-3; no clear D. Germline CDR1 SGHRS, CDR2 YFSETQ. V lost 5 bases and J lost 5, with 12 bases in between. This CDR3 is built from 13 residues.

The CDR3 DNA follows: TGTGCCAGTAGTTCCCGGGAGGTATTAGGTAATCAGCCCCAGCATTTT. Amino acid sequence: CASSSREVLGNQPQHF. The chain links TRBV19 to TRBJ1-5; no firm D call. Between the trimmed V and J ends, which lost 5 bases and 4 bases, there was a span of 18 bases. Per the germline V gene, CDR1 is LNHDA and CDR2 is SQIVND (reference sequence). CDR3 length equals 16 residues.

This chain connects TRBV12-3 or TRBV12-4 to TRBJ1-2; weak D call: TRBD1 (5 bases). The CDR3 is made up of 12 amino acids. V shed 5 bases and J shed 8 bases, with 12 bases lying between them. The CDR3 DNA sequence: TGTGCCAGCAGTCCACCTGGGGGGGGCTACACCTTC. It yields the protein CASSPPGGGYTF.

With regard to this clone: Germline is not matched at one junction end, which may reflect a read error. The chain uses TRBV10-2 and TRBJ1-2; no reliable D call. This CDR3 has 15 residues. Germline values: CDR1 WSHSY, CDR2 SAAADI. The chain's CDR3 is CASTEIGGGVYGYTF. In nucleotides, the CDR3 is TGCGCCAGCACTGAGATCGGAGGTGGGGTCTATGGCTACACCTTC.

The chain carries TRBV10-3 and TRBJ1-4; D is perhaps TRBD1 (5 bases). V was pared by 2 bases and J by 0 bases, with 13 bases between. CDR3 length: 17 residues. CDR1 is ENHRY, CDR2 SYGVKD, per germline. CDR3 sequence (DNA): TGTGCCATCAGTGAGGGGACTTTTAGTCCAACTAATGAAAAACTGTTTTTT. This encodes CAISEGTFSPTNEKLFF.

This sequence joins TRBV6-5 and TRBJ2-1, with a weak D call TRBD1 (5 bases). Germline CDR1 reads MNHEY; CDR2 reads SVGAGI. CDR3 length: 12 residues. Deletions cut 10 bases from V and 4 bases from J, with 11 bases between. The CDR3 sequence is CATGQEYNEQFF. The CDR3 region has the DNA TGTGCCACCGGACAAGAATACAATGAGCAGTTCTTC.

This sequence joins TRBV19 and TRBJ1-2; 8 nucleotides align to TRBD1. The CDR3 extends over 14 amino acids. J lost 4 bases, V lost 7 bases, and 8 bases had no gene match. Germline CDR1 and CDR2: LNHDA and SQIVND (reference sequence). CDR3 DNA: TGTGCCAGTACCTCAGGGGGCAGTGTCTATGGCTACACCTTC. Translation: CASTSGGSVYGYTF.

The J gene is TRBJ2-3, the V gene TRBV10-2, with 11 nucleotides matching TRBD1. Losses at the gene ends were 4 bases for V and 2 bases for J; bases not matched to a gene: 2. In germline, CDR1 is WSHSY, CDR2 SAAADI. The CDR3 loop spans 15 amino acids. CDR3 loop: CASSGTGGNTDTQYF. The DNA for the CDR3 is TGCGCCAGCAGTGGGACAGGGGGCAACACAGATACGCAGTATTTT.

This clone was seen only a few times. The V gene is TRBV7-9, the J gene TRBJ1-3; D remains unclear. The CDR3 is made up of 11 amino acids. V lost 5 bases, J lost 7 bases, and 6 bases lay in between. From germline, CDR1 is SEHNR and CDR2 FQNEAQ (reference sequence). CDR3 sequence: CASSRLNTIYF. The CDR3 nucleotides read TGTGCCAGCAGCCGCCTTAACACCATATATTTT.

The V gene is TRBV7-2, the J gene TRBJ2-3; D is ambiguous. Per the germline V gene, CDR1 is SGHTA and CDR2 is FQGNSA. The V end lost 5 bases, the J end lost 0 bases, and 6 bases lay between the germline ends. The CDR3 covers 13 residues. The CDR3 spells CASSPQSTDTQYF. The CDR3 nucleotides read TGTGCCAGCAGCCCCCAAAGCACAGATACGCAGTATTTT.

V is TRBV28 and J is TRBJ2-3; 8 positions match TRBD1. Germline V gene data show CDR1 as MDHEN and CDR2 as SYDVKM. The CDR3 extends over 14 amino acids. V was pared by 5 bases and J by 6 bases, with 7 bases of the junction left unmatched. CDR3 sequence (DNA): TGTGCCAGCAGTCCCTCAGGGGGCGCGGATACGCAGTATTTT. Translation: CASSPSGGADTQYF.

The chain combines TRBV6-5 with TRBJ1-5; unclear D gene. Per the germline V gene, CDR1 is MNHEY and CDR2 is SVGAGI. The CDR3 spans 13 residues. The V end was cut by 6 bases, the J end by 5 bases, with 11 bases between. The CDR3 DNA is TGTGCCAGCAGGCCGGGTTCGGATCAGCCCCAGCATTTT. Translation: CASRPGSDQPQHF.

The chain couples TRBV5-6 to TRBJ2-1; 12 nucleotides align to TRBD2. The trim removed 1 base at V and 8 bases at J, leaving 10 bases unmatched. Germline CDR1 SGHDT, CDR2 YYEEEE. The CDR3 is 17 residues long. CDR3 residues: CASSLLASGRAGHEQFF. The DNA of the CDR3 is TGTGCCAGCAGCTTGTTGGCTAGCGGGAGGGCCGGGCATGAGCAGTTCTTC. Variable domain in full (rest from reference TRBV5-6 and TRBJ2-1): DAGVTQSPTHLIKTRGQQVTLRCSPKSGHDTVSWYQQALGQGPQFIFQYYEEEERQRGNFPDRFSGHQFPNYSSELNVNALLLGDSALYLCASSLLASGRAGHEQFFGPGTRLTVL.

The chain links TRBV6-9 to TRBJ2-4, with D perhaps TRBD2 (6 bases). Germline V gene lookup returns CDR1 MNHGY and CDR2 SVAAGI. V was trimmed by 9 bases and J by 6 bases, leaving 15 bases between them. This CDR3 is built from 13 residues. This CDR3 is CAREGAPLNIQYF. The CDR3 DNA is TGTGCCAGGGAGGGCGCACCCTTAAACATTCAGTACTTC.

The CDR3 loop reads CASRTGKVDNEQFF. CDR3 DNA sequence: TGTGCCAGTAGGACAGGGAAGGTAGACAATGAGCAGTTCTTC. This rearrangement joins TRBV19 to TRBJ2-1; 7 nucleotides match TRBD1. The germline V gene has CDR1 LNHDA and CDR2 SQIVND (reference sequence). The CDR3 is made up of 14 amino acids. Unmatched junction bases numbered 7, after V lost 6 bases and J lost 5 bases.

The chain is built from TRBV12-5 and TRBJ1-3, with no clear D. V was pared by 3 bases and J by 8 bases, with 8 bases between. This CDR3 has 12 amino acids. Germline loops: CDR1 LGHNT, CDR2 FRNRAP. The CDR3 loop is CASGFGGYTIYF. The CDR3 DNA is TGTGCTAGTGGTTTCGGTGGCTACACCATATATTTT.